The 18 T cell receptor beta chains below were found in one sample sequenced in a study of blood T cells in healthy people across ages. Using a J-beta primer mix together with a sample-barcoded 5' primer, a second PCR was run for roughly 6 to 12 cycles. TCRdb reanalysed the 5' RACE reads using MiXCR and keeps one entry per CDR3 protein. There are roughly 800,000 distinct CDR3 sequences in the sample; more than 45% occur only once, and around 20% lies in the top ten. The sample comprised blood. The source of these receptors is a man in his thirties or forties in good health.

In the case of this clonotype: One end of the junction fails to match germline, which may point to a read error. This chain uses TRBV7-2 with TRBJ1-2; D may be TRBD1 (6 bases). CDR1 is SGHTA, CDR2 FQGNSA, per germline. The CDR3 has 14 amino acids. The CDR3 region is CSSSPDGGLGGYTF. The CDR3 DNA is TGTTCCAGCAGCCCAGACGGGGGCCTAGGCGGCTACACCTTC.

CDR3 DNA: TGTGCCAGCAGTTCATCCGGGCCCCCTCACGAGCAGTACTTC. This encodes CASSSSGPPHEQYF. This chain links TRBV6-5 with TRBJ2-7; D not resolved. The ends were cut back, 4 bases at V and 5 bases at J, with 15 bases in the middle. The CDR3 consists of 14 residues. Germline V gives CDR1 MNHEY, CDR2 SVGAGI.

As for this clonotype: The junction departs from germline at one end; a sequencing error may be responsible. V gene TRBV12-3 or TRBV12-4 combines with J gene TRBJ1-1, with D unresolved. CDR3 length: 11 residues. The CDR3 region is CASRLGGEAFF. CDR3 DNA sequence: TGTGCCAGCAGGTTAGGCGGTGAAGCTTTCTTT.

V is TRBV20-1 and J is TRBJ1-2, with D tentatively TRBD1 (5 bases). Germline CDR1 DFQATT, CDR2 SNEGSKA (reference sequence). CDR3 length equals 13 residues. V gave up 1 base and J gave up 7 bases, with 13 bases separating them. In DNA, the CDR3 is TGCAGTGCTAGAGGTCACAGGTCCGGTGGCTACACCTTC. It codes for CSARGHRSGGYTF.

The chain carries TRBV10-3 and TRBJ1-4; D is possibly TRBD1 (5 bases). V was shortened by 6 bases and J by 0 bases, with 8 bases between the two germline ends. Germline V gene sequence: CDR1 ENHRY, CDR2 SYGVKD. The CDR3 has 14 amino acids. CDR3 region: CAIRDSATNEKLFF. The CDR3 DNA sequence: TGTGCCATCAGAGACAGTGCAACTAATGAAAAACTGTTTTTT.

The chain combines TRBV7-8 with TRBJ2-1; the match to TRBD1 covers 9 bases. Germline V gene data show CDR1 as SGHVS and CDR2 as FQNEAQ. Trimming cost V 6 bases and J 9 bases; bases outside gene matches: 12. The CDR3 sequence is 15 residues long. The CDR3 loop is CASSSGTGRSGEQFF. DNA of the CDR3: TGTGCCAGCAGTTCCGGGACAGGGAGGTCGGGTGAGCAGTTCTTC.

This rearrangement joins TRBV15 to TRBJ2-5; D gene uncertain. V was pared by 4 bases and J by 2 bases, with 8 bases between. In germline, CDR1 is LNHNV, CDR2 YYDKDF (reference sequence). The CDR3 runs 13 residues. The CDR3 DNA is TGTGCCACCAGCACTAGAATGCAAGAGACCCAGTACTTC. Translated, it gives CATSTRMQETQYF.

The chain uses TRBV7-6 and TRBJ2-1, with 8 bases matching TRBD1. CDR1 is SGHVS, CDR2 FNYEAQ, per germline. V shed 1 base and J 8 bases; nucleotides not matched to a gene: 4. The CDR3 sequence is 14 residues long. CDR3 in amino acids: CASSLELRGHEQFF. The CDR3 DNA reads TGTGCCAGCAGCTTAGAGCTCAGGGGGCATGAGCAGTTCTTC.

This clonotype has more than one count but fewer than ten. The chain is built from TRBV12-3 or TRBV12-4 and TRBJ2-1, with 11 bases matching TRBD2. This CDR3 is built from 17 residues. V was clipped by 6 bases and J by 9 bases; unmatched bases: 16. The CDR3 nucleotides read TGTGCCAGCAGATACCGGACTAGCGGGCTGAGTTTAAGTGAGCAGTTCTTC. This sequence encodes CASRYRTSGLSLSEQFF.

The chain recombines TRBV4-3 with TRBJ2-3, with unresolved D. The CDR3 is made up of 14 amino acids. The germline CDR1 and CDR2 sequences are LGHNA and YSLEER. V was pared by 3 bases and J by 2 bases, with 9 bases between. The CDR3 DNA reads as TGCGCCAGCAGCCAGGGATCACCCACAGATACGCAGTATTTT. This gives the protein CASSQGSPTDTQYF.

This clonotype was seen more than once but under ten times. The genes are TRBV29-1 and TRBJ2-1, with 9 nucleotides matching TRBD2. V trimming: 7 bases; J trimming: 4 bases; junction bases outside the gene matches: 5. Per germline, CDR1 SQVTM and CDR2 ANQGSEA. CDR3 length: 13 amino acids. The CDR3 sequence is CSARLAEYNEQFF. In DNA, the CDR3 is TGCAGCGCCAGACTAGCGGAGTACAATGAGCAGTTCTTC.

In its sample, this clonotype was seen once. V is TRBV7-2 and J is TRBJ2-5; 8 bases agree with TRBD2. After removal of 10 bases from V and 4 bases from J, the junction contained 11 bases not matched to a gene. Germline-derived CDR1 and CDR2 are SGHTA and FQGNSA. The CDR3 is 14 amino acids. The CDR3 coding sequence is TGTGCCACCTTCCTAGCGGGCGTAGGAGAGACCCAGTACTTC. Protein sequence: CATFLAGVGETQYF.

The chain uses TRBV7-2 and TRBJ2-3; no clear D gene. Germline CDR1 is SGHTA and CDR2 is FQGNSA. The CDR3 spans 12 residues. V lost 5 bases and J lost 5, with 8 bases in between. Here the CDR3 reads CASSAPKDTQYF. Written as DNA, the CDR3 is TGTGCCAGCAGCGCGCCGAAAGATACGCAGTATTTT.

This chain joins TRBV28 and TRBJ1-2, with 8 nucleotides matching TRBD1. This CDR3 region has 16 residues. Losses at the gene ends were 6 bases for V and 0 bases for J; bases not matched to a gene: 9. From germline, CDR1 is MDHEN and CDR2 SYDVKM. DNA of the CDR3: TGTGCCAGCAGCGAAATCCGGGGACAGGCTAACTATGGCTACACCTTC. Protein product: CASSEIRGQANYGYTF.

For the CDR3, the DNA is TGTGCCAGCAGCGGTACCGGGCCGCGTTTCTACGAGCAGTACTTC. Translating gives CASSGTGPRFYEQYF. The rearrangement uses TRBV7-2 and TRBJ2-5; D is undetermined. The better agreement between TRBJ2-7 and the DNA end casts doubt on the J call. The CDR3 runs to 15 residues. Looked up from germline, CDR1 is SGHTA and CDR2 is FQGNSA.

The chain carries TRBV4-1 and TRBJ1-4; D gene unclear. The CDR3 extends over 14 amino acids. Germline V gene sequence: CDR1 MGHRA, CDR2 YSYEKL. V lost 1 base to trimming and J lost 8 bases, with 11 bases between them. The CDR3 sequence is CASSQGAGGEKLFF. CDR3 coding DNA: TGCGCCAGCAGCCAAGGGGCAGGAGGGGAAAAACTGTTTTTT.

The J gene is TRBJ2-1, the V gene TRBV6-2 or TRBV6-3; D is perhaps TRBD1 (6 bases). Trimming removed 6 bases at V and 8 bases at J, with 17 bases between. This CDR3 region has 14 residues. Germline V gene lookup returns CDR1 MNHEY and CDR2 SVGEGT. The CDR3 DNA reads TGTGCCAGCAGCCCCAGGGGCGGCTTGGATGAGCAGTTCTTC. Encoded protein: CASSPRGGLDEQFF.

This sequence joins TRBV24-1 and TRBJ2-4; no firm D call. V was shortened by 5 bases and J by 6 bases, with 4 bases between the two germline ends. CDR1 is KGHDR and CDR2 is SFDVKD in the germline V gene. CDR3 size: 11 residues. CDR3 DNA: TGTGCCACCAGTGCGGCAAACATTCAGTACTTC. Residues: CATSAANIQYF.